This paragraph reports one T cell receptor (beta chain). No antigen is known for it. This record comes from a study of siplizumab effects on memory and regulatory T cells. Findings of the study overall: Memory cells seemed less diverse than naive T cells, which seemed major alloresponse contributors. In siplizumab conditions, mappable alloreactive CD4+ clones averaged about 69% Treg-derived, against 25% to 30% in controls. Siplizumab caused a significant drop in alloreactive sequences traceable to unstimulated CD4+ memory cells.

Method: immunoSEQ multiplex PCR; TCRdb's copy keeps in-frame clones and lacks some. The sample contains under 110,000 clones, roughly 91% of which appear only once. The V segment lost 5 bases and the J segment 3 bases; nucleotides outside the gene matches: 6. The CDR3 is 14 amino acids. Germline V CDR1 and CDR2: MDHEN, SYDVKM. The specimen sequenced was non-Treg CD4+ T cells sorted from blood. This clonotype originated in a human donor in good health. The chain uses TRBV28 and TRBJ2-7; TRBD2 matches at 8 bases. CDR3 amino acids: CASSRLARIYEQYF. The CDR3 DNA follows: TGTGCCAGCAGTCGACTAGCGCGTATCTACGAGCAGTACTTC.